The clone carrying this T cell receptor (beta chain) was detected ten times or more. The CDR3 extends over 13 amino acids. V was pared by 4 bases and J by 4 bases, with 12 bases between. Looked up from germline, CDR1 is SGHRS and CDR2 is YFSETQ. This sample stems from a study of neurological immune-mediated disorders. Synthesis of cDNA was carried out by template-switch 5'RACE. The reaction used 10-nucleotide random UMIs. TCRdb redid the calling of the 5' RACE reads with MiXCR, one entry per CDR3 protein. The sample includes over 45,000 distinct CDR3 sequences, 4% of them seen just once. The receptor's source is a woman between 40 and 55 years old with multiple sclerosis. V gene TRBV5-1 combines with J gene TRBJ2-7; a weak D match, TRBD2 (5 bases). Sequenced input: CD4+ T cells from blood. The CDR3 region has the DNA TGCGCCAGCAGCATGGGTCGGGGATACGAGCAGTACTTC. Its translation: CASSMGRGYEQYF.